The rows below give T cell receptor beta chains drawn from one sample of a study of blood T cell repertoires in COVID-19. Sequencing used immunoSEQ multiplex PCR; TCRdb keeps in-frame clones, though not all of them. Found here are a few hundred thousand clones, 86% of them singletons; the top ten hold 3.5% to 4%. Sequencing was done on a sample of PBMCs or T cells enriched from blood (not recorded which). Receptors originate from a woman between 40 and 55 years old with acute COVID-19. Each CDR3 is given with its conserved first and last residue. A D gene is named only where the DNA matches it firmly. Rows may omit the clone size; those that give it use once, few, many or a size class.

>TRBJ2-5|NA|TRBV6-2/TRBV6-3|16|TRBD2
CASSTHLGGSRETQYF
TGTGCCAGCAGTACTCACCTTGGCGGGAGTAGGGAGACCCAGTACTTC
>TRBJ2-5|NA|TRBV19|16|TRBD1
CASSIGGGTGEETQYF
TGTGCCAGTAGTATAGGGGGAGGGACAGGGGAAGAGACCCAGTACTTC
>TRBJ1-1|NA|TRBV7-6|16|NA
CASSLSPRGANTEAFF
TGTGCCAGCAGCTTATCCCCCCGGGGGGCGAACACTGAAGCTTTCTTT
>TRBJ2-4|NA|TRBV5-1|18|NA
CASSLGVLGWGPGNIQYF
TGCGCCAGCAGCTTGGGTGTATTGGGTTGGGGCCCCGGGAACATTCAGTACTTC
>TRBJ2-2|NA|TRBV4-3|18|TRBD2
CASSQRGGLAYNTGELFF
TGCGCCAGCAGCCAACGGGGGGGGCTAGCGTATAACACCGGGGAGCTGTTTTTT
>TRBJ1-1|few|TRBV7-9|14|NA
CASSPTVGRPEAFF
TGTGCCAGCAGCCCCACTGTGGGGAGGCCTGAAGCTTTCTTT
>TRBJ1-3|NA|TRBV2|16|TRBD1
CASNLLQGPSGNTIYF
TGTGCCAGCAATCTCCTACAGGGGCCCTCTGGAAACACCATATATTTT
>TRBJ2-1|NA|TRBV19|17|TRBD2
CASSYRTSGGGSNEQFF
TGTGCCAGTAGTTACCGGACTAGCGGGGGAGGATCCAATGAGCAGTTCTTC
>TRBJ1-6|few|TRBV5-1|14|NA
CASSLAEGGAPLHF
TGCGCCAGCAGCTTGGCCGAGGGAGGGGCACCCCTCCACTTT
>TRBJ1-1|NA|TRBV15|16|TRBD1
CATSRVGQGAGTEAFF
TGTGCCACCAGCAGGGTCGGACAGGGGGCGGGAACTGAAGCTTTCTTT
>TRBJ2-1|NA|TRBV11-2|16|NA
CASSPGLPNLYNEQFF
TGTGCCAGCAGCCCGGGACTTCCGAACCTCTACAATGAGCAGTTCTTC
>TRBJ2-1|NA|TRBV5-4|11|NA
CASSSRFEQFF
TGTGCCAGCAGCTCTAGATTTGAGCAGTTCTTC
>TRBJ2-3|NA|TRBV28|15|NA
CASNSLLERIDTQYF
TGTGCCAGCAACAGCCTCCTCGAAAGGATTGATACGCAGTATTTT
>TRBJ2-3|once|TRBV24-1|13|NA
CATSGRGADTQYF
TGTGCCACCAGTGGCAGGGGCGCAGATACGCAGTATTTT
>TRBJ1-5|NA|TRBV10-2|15|NA
CASRARERGNQPQHF
TGCGCCAGCAGAGCCCGCGAGAGGGGCAATCAGCCCCAGCATTTT
>TRBJ2-1|NA|TRBV28|16|TRBD2
CASLTPGTSRYNEQFF
TGTGCCAGCCTCACCCCCGGGACTAGCCGGTACAATGAGCAGTTCTTC
>TRBJ1-2|NA|TRBV11-2|15|TRBD1
CASSLVGTGVYGYTF
TGTGCCAGCAGCTTAGTCGGGACAGGGGTGTATGGCTACACCTTC
>TRBJ2-2|few|TRBV5-1|13|NA
CASSLASTGELFF
TGCGCCAGCAGCTTGGCTTCCACCGGGGAGCTGTTTTTT
>TRBJ2-1|NA|TRBV7-3|12|TRBD1
CASSSTGDEQFF
TGTGCCAGCAGCTCGACAGGGGATGAGCAGTTCTTC
>TRBJ2-1|NA|TRBV11-2|12|NA
CASSLGENEQFF
TGTGCCAGCAGCTTAGGGGAGAATGAGCAGTTCTTC
>TRBJ1-2|NA|TRBV9|14|NA
CASSVDVQGHGYTF
TGTGCCAGCAGCGTAGATGTACAGGGACATGGCTACACCTTC
>TRBJ2-7|NA|TRBV2|15|NA
CASSVKSSSSYEQYF
TGTGCCAGCAGTGTCAAATCCTCTAGCTCCTACGAGCAGTACTTC
>TRBJ1-3|NA|TRBV11-2|13|NA
CASSLTPGDTIYF
TGTGCCAGCAGCCTAACGCCGGGAGACACCATATATTTT
>TRBJ2-3|NA|TRBV2|20|TRBD2
CASTPNTAGTSGRRADTQYF
TGTGCCAGCACCCCAAACACGGCGGGGACTAGCGGGAGAAGGGCAGATACGCAGTATTTT
>TRBJ2-1|NA|TRBV20-1|15|NA
CSASRSNWGGNEQFF
TGCAGTGCTAGTAGGTCGAATTGGGGAGGCAATGAGCAGTTCTTC
>TRBJ2-1|NA|TRBV3-1/TRBV3-2|12|TRBD2
CASSGLAGEQFF
TGTGCCAGCAGCGGACTAGCTGGTGAGCAGTTCTTC
>TRBJ2-7|NA|TRBV11-3|16|NA
CASSLGGIGGNYEQYF
TGTGCCAGCAGCTTAGGTGGAATAGGAGGCAACTACGAGCAGTACTTC
>TRBJ1-1|NA|TRBV2|12|NA
CASSWGETEAFF
TGTGCCAGCAGCTGGGGGGAAACTGAAGCTTTCTTT
>TRBJ1-1|NA|TRBV5-1|14|NA
CASSWGPGNTEAFF
TGCGCCAGCAGCTGGGGCCCCGGGAACACTGAAGCTTTCTTT
>TRBJ2-5|NA|TRBV3-1/TRBV3-2|16|NA
CASSQGVGAWGETQYF
TGTGCCAGCAGCCAGGGAGTGGGCGCGTGGGGAGAGACCCAGTACTTC
>TRBJ2-2|NA|TRBV28|16|NA
CASIEGASRNTGELFF
TGTGCCAGCATCGAAGGGGCATCTCGGAACACCGGGGAGCTGTTTTTT
>TRBJ2-1|few|TRBV5-1|16|TRBD2
CASSLDIGGLGNEQFF
TGCGCCAGCAGCTTGGATATCGGGGGGTTAGGGAATGAGCAGTTCTTC
>TRBJ2-4|NA|TRBV4-1|18|TRBD2
CASSQGLAYTLAKNIQYF
TGCGCCAGCAGCCAAGGACTAGCCTACACTCTAGCCAAAAACATTCAGTACTTC
>TRBJ1-2|NA|TRBV28|15|NA
CASSRPDIGNYGYTF
TGTGCCAGCAGTCGCCCGGACATTGGAAATTATGGCTACACCTTC
>TRBJ2-6|NA|TRBV5-1|14|NA
CASNTGSGANVLTF
TGCGCCAGCAACACAGGCTCTGGGGCCAACGTCCTGACTTTC
>TRBJ2-3|NA|TRBV28|14|NA
CASSLILRTDTQYF
TGTGCCAGCAGTTTAATTCTTCGCACAGATACGCAGTATTTT
>TRBJ1-1|NA|TRBV5-4|14|NA
CASSTSNMNTEAFF
TGTGCCAGCAGCACCAGTAACATGAACACTGAAGCTTTCTTT
>TRBJ2-1|NA|TRBV3-1/TRBV3-2|17|TRBD2
CASSQEGGTSDYNEQFF
TGTGCCAGCAGCCAAGAGGGAGGGACTAGCGACTACAATGAGCAGTTCTTC
>TRBJ2-1|few|TRBV2|12|TRBD2
CASRDIAGEQFF
TGTGCCAGCAGGGACATAGCGGGTGAGCAGTTCTTC
>TRBJ1-2|NA|TRBV12-3/TRBV12-4|11|NA
CASGSAGGYTF
TGTGCCAGCGGGTCGGCAGGAGGCTACACCTTC
>TRBJ2-7|NA|TRBV9|13|NA
CASSGPQGPEQYF
TGTGCCAGCAGCGGACCTCAGGGCCCCGAGCAGTACTTC